At least ten counts were recorded for the clone carrying this T cell receptor (beta chain). The CDR3 totals 13 residues. Germline V CDR1 and CDR2: KGHSH, LQKENI. V was clipped by 3 bases and J by 7 bases, with 9 bases between them. Amplified material comprised TCR beta CDR3 regions derived from RNA transcripts. A first-round RT-PCR used HTBI primers, followed by a second-round multiplex PCR. TCRdb redid the calling of the multiplex PCR reads with MiXCR, one entry per CDR3 protein. The table lists about 400,000 distinct CDR3 sequences, about 16% of them singletons. The data stem from a study of Graves' ophthalmopathy and Graves' hyperthyroidism. Overall study context: Peripheral blood sampling preceded any treatment and occurred at initial diagnosis.

Ophthalmopathy in the donors was of moderate-to-severe activity, with CAS ≥3, NOSPECS ≥4 and duration under 3 months. The study excluded patients with other autoimmune diseases, uncontrolled infections, pregnancy or lactation. Diagnosis used clinical symptoms, serum thyroxine, TRAb, thyroid ultrasound and orbital computed tomography. Sequenced sample: peripheral blood. The receptor was derived from a woman between 18 and 29 years old with Graves' ophthalmopathy. V usage is TRBV18 and J usage is TRBJ2-2; D unclear. This chain's CDR3 is CASSPHINGELFF. CDR3 sequence (DNA): TGTGCCAGCTCACCTCATATCAACGGGGAGCTGTTTTTT.